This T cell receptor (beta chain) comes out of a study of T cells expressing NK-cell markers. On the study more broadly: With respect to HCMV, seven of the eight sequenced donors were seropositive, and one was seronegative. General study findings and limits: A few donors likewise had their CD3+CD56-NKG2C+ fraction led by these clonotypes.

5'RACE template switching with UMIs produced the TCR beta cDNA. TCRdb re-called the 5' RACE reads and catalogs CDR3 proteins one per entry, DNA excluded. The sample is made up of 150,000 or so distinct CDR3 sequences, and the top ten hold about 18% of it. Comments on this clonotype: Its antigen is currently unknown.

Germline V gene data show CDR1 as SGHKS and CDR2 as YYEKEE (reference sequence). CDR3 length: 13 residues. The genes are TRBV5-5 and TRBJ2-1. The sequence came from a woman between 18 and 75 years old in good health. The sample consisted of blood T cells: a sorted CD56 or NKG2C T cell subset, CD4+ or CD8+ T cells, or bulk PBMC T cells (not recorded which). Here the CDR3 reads CASSLLAYNEQFF.